The 19 T cell receptor beta chains reported below all come from one sample, sequenced in a study of response to subunit inactivated influenza vaccine. TCRdb used MiXCR to reprocess the RT-PCR reads, holding one entry per CDR3 protein. This sample has more than 150,000 distinct CDR3 sequences, with roughly 8.7% found just once. Sequenced material: non-naive T cells sorted from PBMCs, taken on the day of vaccination. The receptors derive from a man between 50 and 59 years old who received an inactivated influenza vaccine.

This clonotype came up many times. This rearrangement joins TRBV28 to TRBJ2-1; 8 bases agree with TRBD2. J gave up 6 bases and V 3 bases, and 10 bases lay outside the gene matches. The CDR3 totals 16 residues. In germline, CDR1 is MDHEN, CDR2 SYDVKM. The CDR3 bases are TGTGCCAGCAGTTTGTTATCGCGGGGGGCGTTCAATGAGCAGTTCTTC. It is translated as CASSLLSRGAFNEQFF.

In its sample, this clonotype was seen many times. The chain carries TRBV7-8 and TRBJ1-3; TRBD1 matches 7 bases. V lost 5 bases and J lost 2; bases outside the gene matches: 6. The CDR3 spans 15 residues. Per the germline V gene, CDR1 is SGHVS and CDR2 is FQNEAQ. The CDR3 sequence: CASSNGQVTGNTIYF. CDR3 bases: TGTGCCAGCAGCAACGGACAGGTTACTGGAAACACCATATATTTT.

This chain links TRBV19 with TRBJ1-2; D is undetermined. Germline assignment: CDR1 LNHDA and CDR2 SQIVND (reference sequence). Trimming cost V 2 bases and J 3 bases, with 7 bases left between them. The CDR3 has 13 residues. The CDR3 DNA is TGTGCCAGTAGTATAACGGGCGACTATGGCTACACCTTC. Translation: CASSITGDYGYTF.

The V call is TRBV3-1, the J call TRBJ2-1; TRBD2 matches 12 bases. CDR1 and CDR2 from the germline V gene are LGHDT and YNNKEL (reference sequence). V dropped 1 base and J dropped 8; count of bases not matched to a gene: 15. The CDR3 totals 19 residues. The CDR3 coding sequence is TGTGCCAGCAGCCAAGCGAGGGGCCCCAGACTAGCGGGAGTTTATGAGCAGTTCTTC. Protein sequence: CASSQARGPRLAGVYEQFF.

This clonotype was recorded at least ten times. The chain joins TRBV5-1 to TRBJ2-7; D ambiguous. Trimming shortened V by 4 bases and J by 3 bases, and 8 bases separated the two germline ends. This CDR3 contains 12 residues. Germline V gene data show CDR1 as SGHRS and CDR2 as YFSETQ. CDR3 residues: CASSTDGYEQYF. The CDR3 DNA is TGCGCCAGCAGCACCGACGGCTACGAGCAGTACTTC.

There are many counts of this clonotype. The rearrangement links TRBV3-1 to TRBJ2-7; TRBD1 matches at 10 bases. The CDR3 has 15 residues. CDR1 and CDR2 from the germline V gene are LGHDT and YNNKEL (reference sequence). V shed 1 base, J shed 5 bases, and the junction held 5 bases outside the gene matches. The CDR3, as DNA: TGTGCCAGCAGCCAAGCGTGGGACAGGGGCCACGAGCAGTACTTC. Encoded protein: CASSQAWDRGHEQYF.

This clonotype was found many times. The chain is built from TRBV3-1 and TRBJ2-3, with 7 bases fitting TRBD2. V was pared by 4 bases and J by 0 bases, with 1 base of the junction left unmatched. From germline, CDR1 is LGHDT and CDR2 YNNKEL (reference sequence). The CDR3 sequence is 14 residues long. The CDR3: CASSRRGSTDTQYF. The CDR3 bases are TGTGCCAGCAGCCGGCGGGGGAGCACAGATACGCAGTATTTT.

J is TRBJ2-1 and V is TRBV6-2 or TRBV6-3; TRBD1 agrees at 8 bases. The J segment lost 5 bases and the V segment lost 0 bases, leaving 12 bases of the junction unmatched. Germline-derived CDR1 and CDR2 are MNHEY and SVGEGT. The length of the CDR3 is 18 residues. The CDR3 DNA is TGTGCCAGCAGTTACTCGACGCTGTTCCTGGACAGGGACAATGAGCAGTTCTTC. Translation: CASSYSTLFLDRDNEQFF.

The chain carries TRBV19 and TRBJ2-2, with D perhaps matching TRBD2 (6 bases). V was cut by 6 bases and J by 0 bases, with 14 bases left in between. Germline V gene data show CDR1 as LNHDA and CDR2 as SQIVND (reference sequence). The CDR3 has 16 residues. CDR3 in DNA: TGTGCCAGTAGACCCGAAGGGAGGACGAACACCGGGGAGCTGTTTTTT. Translated, it gives CASRPEGRTNTGELFF.

The chain joins TRBV7-3 to TRBJ1-1; D remains ambiguous. CDR1 is SGHTA and CDR2 is FQGTGA in the germline V gene. The CDR3 runs 13 residues. Trimming left V 0 bases short and J 4 bases short, with 6 bases between. The CDR3 reads CASSLTTSTEAFF. The CDR3 DNA reads TGTGCCAGCAGCTTAACCACGAGCACTGAAGCTTTCTTT. The complete variable domain, with remaining parts taken from reference TRBV7-3 and TRBJ1-1, reads GAGVSQTPSNKVTEKGKYVELRCDPISGHTALYWYRQSLGQGPEFLIYFQGTGAADDSGLPNDRFFAVRPEGSVSTLKIQRTERGDSAVYLCASSLTTSTEAFFGQGTRLTVV.

This clonotype was counted a few times. Here the CDR3 DNA reads TGTGCCAGCAGCCAGACAGGGATAAATCAGCCCCAGCATTTT. Translation gives CASSQTGINQPQHF. This chain connects TRBV3-1 to TRBJ1-5; 7 nucleotides align to TRBD1. Germline V lookup: CDR1 LGHDT, CDR2 YNNKEL (reference sequence). The CDR3 consists of 14 residues. With V trimmed by 3 bases and J by 4 bases, 3 bases remained unmatched.

This clonotype appeared many times. The rearrangement joins TRBV7-2 to TRBJ1-4, with 11 bases that match TRBD1. CDR1 and CDR2 from the germline V gene are SGHTA and FQGNSA. The length of the CDR3 is 13 residues. The ends lost 5 bases at V and 8 bases at J; junction bases unmatched: 1. The CDR3 region is CASSRDRGEKLFF. CDR3 DNA sequence: TGTGCCAGCAGCCGGGACAGGGGGGAAAAACTGTTTTTT. Supplemented by reference TRBV7-2 and TRBJ1-4, the full variable domain reads GAGVSQSPSNKVTEKGKDVELRCDPISGHTALYWYRQSLGQGLEFLIYFQGNSAPDKSGLPSDRFSAERTGGSVSTLTIQRTQQEDSAVYLCASSRDRGEKLFFGSGTQLSVL.

The sample holds a few counts of this clonotype. The rearrangement uses TRBV11-2 and TRBJ2-7, with 9 bases fitting TRBD1. Germline CDR1 and CDR2: SGHAT and FQNNGV. The CDR3 covers 16 residues. J gave up 0 bases and V 6 bases, and 9 bases lay outside the gene matches. CDR3 protein: CASRRPGQGSSYEQYF. Written as DNA, the CDR3 is TGTGCCAGCAGAAGACCGGGACAGGGCTCCTCCTACGAGCAGTACTTC.

The J gene is TRBJ2-3, the V gene TRBV5-1; the match to TRBD2 covers 14 bases. This CDR3 has 19 residues. The V and J ends lost 4 bases and 4 bases, in that order; junction bases with no gene match: 14. CDR1 SGHRS and CDR2 YFSETQ come from the germline V gene. CDR3 in DNA: TGCGCCAGCAGCCCCCCCAGACTAGCGGGGGGGGTATCAGCAGATACGCAGTATTTT. Translation gives CASSPPRLAGGVSADTQYF.

At least ten counts were recorded for this clonotype. The rearrangement links TRBV7-9 to TRBJ2-7; D remains unclear. This CDR3 is 13 amino acids long. CDR1 and CDR2 from the germline V gene are SEHNR and FQNEAQ (reference sequence). V was pared by 8 bases and J by 3 bases, with 14 bases between. This CDR3 is CASGREVYYEQYF. The CDR3, as DNA: TGTGCCAGCGGTCGTGAGGTCTACTACGAGCAGTACTTC.

The V and J genes are TRBV7-2 and TRBJ1-1, with D tentatively TRBD1 (5 bases). The CDR3 runs 13 residues. CDR1 is SGHTA, CDR2 FQGNSA, per germline. With 6 bases removed from V and 5 bases from J, the gap between germline ends came to 13 bases. CDR3 amino acids: CASSLGVVTEAFF. CDR3 DNA: TGTGCCAGCAGTCTAGGGGTAGTGACTGAAGCTTTCTTT.

This clonotype came up a few times. The chain is built from TRBV7-2 and TRBJ2-7, with TRBD1 matching 8 bases. This CDR3 is 15 amino acids long. V lost 5 bases to trimming and J lost 4 bases; unmatched junction nucleotides: 10. The germline V gene has CDR1 SGHTA and CDR2 FQGNSA. CDR3 amino acids: CASSRGGQGAYEQYF. The CDR3 bases are TGTGCCAGCAGCCGCGGTGGACAGGGAGCGTACGAGCAGTACTTC.

This clonotype was counted a few times. The chain uses TRBV20-1 and TRBJ2-7; D might be TRBD1 (6 bases). The CDR3 contains 15 residues. Germline CDR1 DFQATT, CDR2 SNEGSKA (reference sequence). Deletions cut 6 bases from V and 0 bases from J, with 18 bases between. In DNA, the CDR3 is TGCAGTGCCAAGAACCCACAGGGACCCTCCTACGAGCAGTACTTC. This sequence encodes CSAKNPQGPSYEQYF.

This clonotype was seen only a few times. This chain joins TRBV10-3 and TRBJ1-1; 7 bases fit TRBD1. Losses at the gene ends were 7 bases for V and 4 bases for J; bases not matched to a gene: 6. The germline V gene encodes CDR1 ENHRY and CDR2 SYGVKD. There are 13 residues in the CDR3. The CDR3 is CAITGTGVTEAFF. CDR3 coding DNA: TGTGCCATCACTGGAACAGGGGTCACTGAAGCTTTCTTT.